The present T cell receptor beta chain was sequenced within a study of immune characterization of retroperitoneal liposarcoma. Via MiXCR, TCRdb re-called the PCR reads, giving one row per CDR3 protein. The data contain about 10,000 distinct CDR3 sequences, over 35% of them seen just once; the ten biggest clones take up less than 25%. The CDR3 is 13 amino acids. The germline gives CDR1 MNHNS, CDR2 SASEGT. V dropped 10 bases and J dropped 3 bases, with 10 bases sitting between them. The material sequenced was tumor tissue. The clonotype comes from a male donor with retroperitoneal liposarcoma. The chain combines TRBV6-1 with TRBJ2-6; weak D call: TRBD1 (5 bases). CDR3 bases: TGTGCCACCCAGGGCTTTGGGGCCAACGTCCTGACTTTC. Translated, it gives CATQGFGANVLTF.